The 7 T cell receptor beta chains in this list originate from one sample, sequenced in a study of blood T cell repertoires in COVID-19. Clones were read by immunoSEQ multiplex PCR, and TCRdb kept only the in-frame ones, dropping some. The sample includes about 320,000 clones, 90% of them seen just once. Sample: PBMCs or T cells enriched from blood (not recorded which). The origin of the receptors is a man in his fifties or sixties who had recovered from COVID-19.

This chain links TRBV15 with TRBJ2-5; TRBD1 might be the D (5 bases). Germline-derived CDR1 and CDR2 are LNHNV and YYDKDF (reference sequence). This CDR3 is built from 13 residues. V lost 3 bases, J lost 2 bases, and 7 bases lay in between. The CDR3 DNA follows: TGTGCCACCAGCAGGACAGCGCAAGAGACCCAGTACTTC. It encodes CATSRTAQETQYF. Full variable domain (remainder filled in from reference TRBV15 and TRBJ2-5): DAMVIQNPRYQVTQFGKPVTLSCSQTLNHNVMYWYQQKSSQAPKLLFHYYDKDFNNEADTPDNFQSRRPNTSFCFLDIRSPGLGDTAMYLCATSRTAQETQYFGPGTRLLVL.

The chain combines TRBV10-2 with TRBJ1-1; 11 nucleotides match TRBD1. V lost 3 bases to trimming and J lost 4 bases; unmatched junction nucleotides: 4. Germline loops: CDR1 WSHSY, CDR2 SAAADI. The CDR3 spans 15 residues. The CDR3 DNA reads TGCGCCAGCAGTGAAGGACAGGGGGCCTTCACTGAAGCTTTCTTT. Amino acid sequence: CASSEGQGAFTEAFF.

Worth noting for this clone: At the DNA level, this CDR3 is encoded by other sequences in the same sample as well. The chain combines TRBV7-9 with TRBJ2-5; D unclear. The CDR3 runs to 11 residues. Germline V gene lookup returns CDR1 SEHNR and CDR2 FQNEAQ (reference sequence). Trimming took off 4 bases at V and 4 bases at J, with 4 bases between the two ends. CDR3 nucleotide sequence: TGTGCCAGCAGCTCAGGAGAGACCCAGTACTTC. Amino acids: CASSSGETQYF. The whole variable domain, remainder taken from reference TRBV7-9 and TRBJ2-5, is DTGVSQNPRHKITKRGQNVTFRCDPISEHNRLYWYRQTLGQGPEFLTYFQNEAQLEKSRLLSDRFSAERPKGSFSTLEIQRTEQGDSAMYLCASSSGETQYFGPGTRLLVL.

J is TRBJ2-7 and V is TRBV5-1, with 9 bases fitting TRBD1. This CDR3 comprises 17 residues. The V segment lost 4 bases and the J segment 4 bases; nucleotides outside the gene matches: 15. Looked up from germline, CDR1 is SGHRS and CDR2 is YFSETQ. CDR3 in DNA: TGCGCCAGCAGCACGGACAGGGGAGGGAAAGGAACTTACGAGCAGTACTTC. It yields the protein CASSTDRGGKGTYEQYF.

This chain connects TRBV6-1 to TRBJ1-6; 8 bases agree with TRBD1. CDR3 length: 13 amino acids. Germline CDR1 and CDR2: MNHNS and SASEGT. V was pared by 7 bases and J by 7 bases, with 3 bases of the junction left unmatched. CDR3: CASTQGANSPLHF. CDR3 DNA: TGTGCCAGCACGCAGGGGGCCAATTCACCCCTCCACTTT.

This chain links TRBV19 with TRBJ1-4; maybe TRBD1 (6 bases). V was pared by 7 bases and J by 0 bases, with 15 bases between. Per germline, CDR1 LNHDA and CDR2 SQIVND (reference sequence). The CDR3 totals 16 residues. The CDR3 bases are TGTGCCAGTACTTCCCCGGACAGTGCAACTAATGAAAAACTGTTTTTT. As protein: CASTSPDSATNEKLFF.

The rearrangement links TRBV3-1 (or the pseudogene TRBV3-2) to TRBJ1-2; the D gene is possibly TRBD1 (6 bases). The germline V gene has CDR1 LGHDT and CDR2 YNNKEL (reference sequence). V lost 2 bases and J lost 4, with 14 bases in between. This CDR3 spans 15 amino acids. CDR3 in amino acids: CASSQLRGSLYGYTF. The CDR3 DNA sequence: TGTGCCAGCAGCCAACTCAGGGGTTCTCTCTATGGCTACACCTTC.